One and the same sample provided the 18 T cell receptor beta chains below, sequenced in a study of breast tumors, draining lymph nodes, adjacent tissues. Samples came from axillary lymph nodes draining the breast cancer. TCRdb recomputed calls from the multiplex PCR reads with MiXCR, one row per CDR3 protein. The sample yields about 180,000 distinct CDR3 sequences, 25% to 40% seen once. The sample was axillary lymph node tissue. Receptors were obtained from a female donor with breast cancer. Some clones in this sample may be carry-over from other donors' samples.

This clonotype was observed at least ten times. As DNA, the CDR3 is TGTGCCAGCAGTAGGGGACGAGCCAACTATGGCTACACCTTC. Translated, it gives CASSRGRANYGYTF. The chain uses TRBV6-6 and TRBJ1-2, with a possible D match to TRBD1 (5 bases). The CDR3 is made up of 14 amino acids. V was clipped by 5 bases and J by 2 bases, with 12 bases between them. Germline lookup yields CDR1 MNHNY and CDR2 SVGAGI (reference sequence).

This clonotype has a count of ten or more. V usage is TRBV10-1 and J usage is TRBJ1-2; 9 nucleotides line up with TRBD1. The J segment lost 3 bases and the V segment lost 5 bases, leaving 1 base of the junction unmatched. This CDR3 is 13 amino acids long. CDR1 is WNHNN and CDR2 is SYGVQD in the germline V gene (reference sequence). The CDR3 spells CASSRTGDYGYTF. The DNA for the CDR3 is TGCGCCAGCAGTAGGACAGGGGACTATGGCTACACCTTC.

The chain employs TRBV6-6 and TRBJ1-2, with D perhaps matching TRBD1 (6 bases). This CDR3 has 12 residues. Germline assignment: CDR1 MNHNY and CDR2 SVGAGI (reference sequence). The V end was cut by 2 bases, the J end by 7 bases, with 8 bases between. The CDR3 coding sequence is TGTGCCAGCAGTTACCTACAGGGTGGCTACACCTTC. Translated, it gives CASSYLQGGYTF.

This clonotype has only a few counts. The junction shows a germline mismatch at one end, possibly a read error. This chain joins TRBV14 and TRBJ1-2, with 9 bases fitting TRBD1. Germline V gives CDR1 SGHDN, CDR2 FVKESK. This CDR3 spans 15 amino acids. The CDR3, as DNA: TGTGCCAGCAGCCAAAAGGGACAGGGTCGGTACGGCTCCACCTTC. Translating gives CASSQKGQGRYGSTF.

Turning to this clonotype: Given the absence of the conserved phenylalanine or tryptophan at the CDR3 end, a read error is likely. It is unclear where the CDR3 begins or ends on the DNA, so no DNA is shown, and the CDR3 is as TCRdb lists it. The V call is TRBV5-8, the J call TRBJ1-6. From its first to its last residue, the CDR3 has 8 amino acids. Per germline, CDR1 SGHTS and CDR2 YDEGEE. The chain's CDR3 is CASSQSTS.

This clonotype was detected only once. The CDR3 DNA sequence: TGTGCCAGCAGCTTAAGACAGGGCCAGAATCAGCCCCAGCATTTT. Translation: CASSLRQGQNQPQHF. V gene TRBV7-8 combines with J gene TRBJ1-5; 7 bases are shared with TRBD1. The CDR3 is 15 residues long. Trimming took 2 bases from V and 4 from J; bases not matched to a gene: 5. Germline loops: CDR1 SGHVS, CDR2 FQNEAQ.

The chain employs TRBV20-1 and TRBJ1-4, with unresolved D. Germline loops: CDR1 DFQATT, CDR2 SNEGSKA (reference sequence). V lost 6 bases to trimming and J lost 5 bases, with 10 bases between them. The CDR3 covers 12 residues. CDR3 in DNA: TGCAGTGCCCTTTATTACAATGAAAAACTGTTTTTT. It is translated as CSALYYNEKLFF.

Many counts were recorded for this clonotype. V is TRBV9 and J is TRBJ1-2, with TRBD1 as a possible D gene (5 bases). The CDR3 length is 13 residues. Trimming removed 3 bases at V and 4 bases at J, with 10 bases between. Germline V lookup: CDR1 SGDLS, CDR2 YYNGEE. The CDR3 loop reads CASSETASYGYTF. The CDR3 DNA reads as TGTGCCAGCAGCGAGACAGCGAGCTATGGCTACACCTTC.

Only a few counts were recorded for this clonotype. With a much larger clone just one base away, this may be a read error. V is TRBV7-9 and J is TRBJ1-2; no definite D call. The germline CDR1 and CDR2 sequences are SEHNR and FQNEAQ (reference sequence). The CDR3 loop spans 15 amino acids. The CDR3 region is CASSAAIGSLYGYPF. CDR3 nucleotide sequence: TGTGCCAGCAGCGCCGCAATAGGCTCCCTCTATGGCTACCCCTTC.

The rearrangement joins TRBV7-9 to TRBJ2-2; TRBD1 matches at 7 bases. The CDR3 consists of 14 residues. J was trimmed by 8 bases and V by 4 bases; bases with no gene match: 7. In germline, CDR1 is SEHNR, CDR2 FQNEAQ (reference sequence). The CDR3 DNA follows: TGTGCCAGCAGCTGCGACAGGGCGCGGGGGGAGCTGTTTTTT. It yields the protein CASSCDRARGELFF.

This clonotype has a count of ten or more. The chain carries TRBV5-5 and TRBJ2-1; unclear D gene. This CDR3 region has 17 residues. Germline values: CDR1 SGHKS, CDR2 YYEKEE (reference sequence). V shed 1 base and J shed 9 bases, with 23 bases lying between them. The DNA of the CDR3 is TGTGCCAGCAGCTTGACACCCCGGTCTGGGGTGACCGGTGAGCAGTTCTTC. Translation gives CASSLTPRSGVTGEQFF.

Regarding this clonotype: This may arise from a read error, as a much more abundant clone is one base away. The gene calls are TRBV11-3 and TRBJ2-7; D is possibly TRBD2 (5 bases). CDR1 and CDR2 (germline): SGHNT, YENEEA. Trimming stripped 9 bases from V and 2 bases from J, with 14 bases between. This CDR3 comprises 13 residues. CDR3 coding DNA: TGTGCCAGTAGTGTACCCGGGGCCTACGAGCAGTACTTC. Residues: CASSVPGAYEQYF.

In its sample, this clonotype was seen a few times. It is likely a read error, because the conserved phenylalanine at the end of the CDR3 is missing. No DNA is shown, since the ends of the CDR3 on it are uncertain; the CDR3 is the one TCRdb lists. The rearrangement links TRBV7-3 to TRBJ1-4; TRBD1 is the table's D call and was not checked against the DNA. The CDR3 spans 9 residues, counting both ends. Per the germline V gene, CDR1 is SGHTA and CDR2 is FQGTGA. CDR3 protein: CASSPRGLD.

The CDR3 coding sequence is TGTGCCAGCAGTTCCGGGGACAGAACCGGGGAGCTGTTTTTT. Translating gives CASSSGDRTGELFF. The chain is built from TRBV6-6 and TRBJ2-2; TRBD1 matches at 7 bases. With V trimmed by 4 bases and J by 5 bases, 4 bases remained unmatched. The CDR3 has 14 amino acids. Germline values: CDR1 MNHNY, CDR2 SVGAGI (reference sequence).

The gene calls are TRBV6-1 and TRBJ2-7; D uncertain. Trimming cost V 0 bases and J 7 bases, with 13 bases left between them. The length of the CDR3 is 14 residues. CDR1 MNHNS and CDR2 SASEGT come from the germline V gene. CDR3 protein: CASSEAFSSLEQYF. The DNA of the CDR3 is TGTGCCAGCAGTGAAGCTTTTTCGTCGTTGGAGCAGTACTTC.

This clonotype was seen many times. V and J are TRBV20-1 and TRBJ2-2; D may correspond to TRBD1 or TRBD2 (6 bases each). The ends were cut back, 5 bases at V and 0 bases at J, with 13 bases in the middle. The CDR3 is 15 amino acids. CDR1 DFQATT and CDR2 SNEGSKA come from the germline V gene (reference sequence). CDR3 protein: CSAWSGGSNTGELFF. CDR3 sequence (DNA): TGCAGTGCTTGGTCCGGGGGCTCGAACACCGGGGAGCTGTTTTTT.

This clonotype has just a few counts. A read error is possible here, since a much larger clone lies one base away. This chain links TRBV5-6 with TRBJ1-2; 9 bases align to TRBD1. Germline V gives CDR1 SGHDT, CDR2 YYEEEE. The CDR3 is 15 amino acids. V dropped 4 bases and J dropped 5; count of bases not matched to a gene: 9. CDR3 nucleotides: TGTGCCAGCAGCCAAGAAAGGACAGGGGATTATGGCTACACCTTC. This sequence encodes CASSQERTGDYGYTF.

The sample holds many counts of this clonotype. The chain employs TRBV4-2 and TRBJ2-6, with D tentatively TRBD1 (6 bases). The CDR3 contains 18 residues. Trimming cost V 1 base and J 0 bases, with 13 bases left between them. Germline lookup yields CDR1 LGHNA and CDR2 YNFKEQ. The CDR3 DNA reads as TGTGCCAGCAGCCAAGGGCAGGGGCCATCCTCTGGGGCCAACGTCCTGACTTTC. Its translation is CASSQGQGPSSGANVLTF.